These 29 T cell receptor beta chains originate from one sample sequenced in a study of T cells in Graves' hyperthyroidism and ophthalmopathy. The CDR3 regions of TCR beta were amplified from RNA transcripts. The study used the HTBI primer set for a first-round RT-PCR of the TCR CDR3. Via MiXCR, TCRdb re-called the multiplex PCR reads, giving one row per CDR3 protein. The repertoire holds around 440,000 distinct CDR3 sequences, with 15% to 18% as singletons. The sequenced sample consisted of blood. These receptors all come from a woman between 18 and 29 years old with Graves' hyperthyroidism.

This chain links TRBV6-1 with TRBJ2-1, with TRBD2 identical over 8 bases. The CDR3 runs 14 residues. The ends lost 10 bases at V and 4 bases at J; junction bases unmatched: 9. Looked up from germline, CDR1 is MNHNS and CDR2 is SASEGT. Here the CDR3 reads CATGRGGTYNEQFF. As DNA, the CDR3 is TGTGCCACCGGCCGGGGGGGGACGTACAATGAGCAGTTCTTC.

This clonotype was detected ten times or more. The chain uses TRBV3-1 and TRBJ1-2; TRBD1 is a possible D gene (6 bases). Trimming removed 4 bases from V and 0 bases from J, with 9 bases in between. The CDR3 consists of 14 residues. Germline CDR1 and CDR2: LGHDT and YNNKEL (reference sequence). In nucleotides, the CDR3 is TGTGCCAGCAGCCCCGGGACACCTAACTATGGCTACACCTTC. The encoded protein is CASSPGTPNYGYTF. The complete variable domain, with remaining parts taken from reference TRBV3-1 and TRBJ1-2, reads DTAVSQTPKYLVTQMGNDKSIKCEQNLGHDTMYWYKQDSKKFLKIMFSYNNKELIINETVPNRFSPKSPDKAHLNLHINSLELGDSAVYFCASSPGTPNYGYTFGSGTRLTVV.

For this clonotype: One base away lies a much larger clone, so this may be a sequencing read error. Lacking the conserved final phenylalanine or tryptophan, this CDR3 likely reflects a read error. The chain combines TRBV18 with TRBJ2-5; D perhaps matches TRBD1 (5 bases). Germline assignment: CDR1 KGHSH and CDR2 LQKENI. V shed 2 bases and J shed 2 bases, with 9 bases lying between them. CDR3 length equals 14 residues. The CDR3 DNA sequence: TGTGCCAGCTCACCAAAGGCAGGGCAAGAGACCCAGTACCTC. It yields the protein CASSPKAGQETQYL.

The V gene is TRBV5-1, the J gene TRBJ2-1; D not certain. The CDR3 totals 12 residues. Germline V lookup: CDR1 SGHRS, CDR2 YFSETQ. Trimming removed 4 bases from V and 1 base from J, with 3 bases in between. In DNA form, the CDR3 reads TGCGCCAGCAGCGCGTCCTACAATGAGCAGTTCTTC. It specifies CASSASYNEQFF.

In its sample, this clonotype was seen many times. The chain employs TRBV12-3 or TRBV12-4 and TRBJ2-2, with D perhaps TRBD2 (5 bases). V lost 6 bases, J lost 5 bases, and 13 bases lay in between. The CDR3 has 14 residues. CDR3 in DNA: TGTGCCAGCAGACAACTAGTCGGGACCGGGGAGCTGTTTTTT. It specifies CASRQLVGTGELFF.

This clonotype was found once. The chain is built from TRBV2 and TRBJ2-7; D might be TRBD1 (6 bases). Germline loops: CDR1 SNHLY, CDR2 FYNNEI. This CDR3 is 13 amino acids long. Trimming cost V 3 bases and J 3 bases, with 9 bases left between them. The CDR3 reads CASSEAGVYEQYF. The CDR3 DNA reads as TGTGCCAGCAGTGAGGCAGGGGTCTACGAGCAGTACTTC.

This clonotype has only a few counts. V usage is TRBV9 and J usage is TRBJ2-7; 9 bases are a match to TRBD1. CDR1 SGDLS and CDR2 YYNGEE come from the germline V gene. J gave up 5 bases and V 4 bases, and 7 bases lay outside the gene matches. The length of the CDR3 is 14 residues. CDR3 coding DNA: TGTGCCAGCAGCCCGGGACAGGGATGGGACGAGCAGTACTTC. Encoded protein: CASSPGQGWDEQYF.

Comment on this clonotype: This may stem from a read error, because a much larger clone lies one nucleotide away. The chain has TRBV4-1 and TRBJ1-1; no clear D. Trimming left V 11 bases short and J 6 bases short, with 19 bases between. Per germline, CDR1 MGHRA and CDR2 YSYEKL. This CDR3 is built from 13 residues. The chain's CDR3 is CAAGLRALAEAFF. The CDR3 DNA sequence: TGCGCCGCCGGACTTCGGGCACTCGCTGAAGCTTTCTTT.

The sample holds one count of this clonotype. Since a much larger clone is just one base distant, this may be a read error. CDR3 residues: CPISYQEGSGYTF. CDR3 DNA: TGTCCCATCAGTTATCAGGAGGGCAGTGGCTACACCTTC. This chain links TRBV10-3 with TRBJ1-2; D unclear. This CDR3 comprises 13 residues. Germline lookup yields CDR1 ENHRY and CDR2 SYGVKD.

This clonotype has a count of ten or more. The J gene is TRBJ2-7, the V gene TRBV6-2 or TRBV6-3; no clear D gene. V was cut by 5 bases and J by 9 bases, with 20 bases left in between. Per germline, CDR1 MNHEY and CDR2 SVGEGT. The CDR3 sequence is 14 residues long. The CDR3 here is CASSGPRTTAGQYF. The CDR3 DNA follows: TGTGCCAGCAGTGGACCTCGGACCACGGCTGGGCAGTACTTC.

The V and J genes are TRBV7-3 and TRBJ2-2; 8 bases agree with TRBD2. CDR3 size: 16 residues. With 4 bases clipped from V and 7 bases from J, the junction kept 11 bases outside the gene matches. Germline assignment: CDR1 SGHTA and CDR2 FQGTGA. CDR3 coding DNA: TGTGCCAGCAGCTCCTCAAGCGGGAGTAAGGACGGGGAGCTGTTTTTT. It translates to CASSSSSGSKDGELFF.

A few counts support this clonotype. The chain couples TRBV20-1 to TRBJ2-7, with D possibly matching TRBD1 (5 bases). CDR1 and CDR2 from the germline V gene are DFQATT and SNEGSKA (reference sequence). The CDR3 has 14 residues. Trimming shortened V by 0 bases and J by 3 bases, and 12 bases separated the two germline ends. This CDR3 reads CSARDRHDSYEQYF. DNA of the CDR3: TGCAGTGCTAGAGATAGGCATGACAGCTACGAGCAGTACTTC.

In this sample, this clonotype turned up a few times. Since the CDR3 does not end with the conserved phenylalanine or tryptophan, this likely comes from a read error. The chain carries TRBV2 and TRBJ1-2, with no clear D. Per germline, CDR1 SNHLY and CDR2 FYNNEI. This CDR3 is built from 13 residues. The germline V and J ends were trimmed by 3 bases and 4 bases, with 9 bases remaining between them. The CDR3: CASSEGFGYGYTS. CDR3 nucleotide sequence: TGTGCCAGCAGTGAGGGGTTTGGCTATGGCTACACCTCC.

This clonotype was seen many times. The chain links TRBV2 to TRBJ2-7; 7 bases are a match to TRBD2. V shed 7 bases and J 2 bases; nucleotides not matched to a gene: 5. The CDR3 loop spans 13 amino acids. The germline V gene encodes CDR1 SNHLY and CDR2 FYNNEI. CDR3 protein: CASISGTTYEQYF. The CDR3 region has the DNA TGTGCCAGCATTTCCGGGACTACCTACGAGCAGTACTTC. Together with reference TRBV2 and TRBJ2-7, the CDR3 gives the full variable domain: EPEVTQTPSHQVTQMGQEVILRCVPISNHLYFYWYRQILGQKVEFLVSFYNNEISEKSEIFDDQFSVERPDGSNFTLKIRSTKLEDSAMYFCASISGTTYEQYFGPGTRLTVT.

This clonotype was seen repeatedly, ten times or more. The chain employs TRBV6-6 and TRBJ1-2, with D hard to call. The CDR3 totals 15 residues. Per germline, CDR1 MNHNY and CDR2 SVGAGI (reference sequence). The V end lost 0 bases, the J end lost 5 bases, and 13 bases lay between the germline ends. DNA of the CDR3: TGTGCCAGCAGTTACTCGACGCCGCTAACATATGGCTACACCTTC. As protein: CASSYSTPLTYGYTF.

J is TRBJ2-3 and V is TRBV14; possibly TRBD1 for D (5 bases). CDR3 length: 13 amino acids. V lost 0 bases and J 8 bases, leaving 9 bases between the germline ends. Germline CDR1 is SGHDN and CDR2 is FVKESK. This CDR3 reads CASSQEQGGTQYF. The CDR3 DNA sequence: TGTGCCAGCAGCCAAGAGCAGGGTGGTACGCAGTATTTT.

This clonotype was observed at least ten times. This chain uses TRBV5-8 with TRBJ2-7; D remains ambiguous. CDR1 is SGHTS, CDR2 YDEGEE, per germline. There are 13 residues in the CDR3. V lost 3 bases and J 1 base, leaving 8 bases between the germline ends. CDR3 in DNA: TGTGCCAGCAGCTCTATCACGTCCTACGAGCAGTACTTC. Its protein is CASSSITSYEQYF.

In this sample, this clonotype turned up many times. The chain employs TRBV6-6 and TRBJ1-3, with a weak D call TRBD1 (6 bases). Looked up from germline, CDR1 is MNHNY and CDR2 is SVGAGI (reference sequence). Trimming shortened V by 0 bases and J by 0 bases, and 6 bases separated the two germline ends. The CDR3 is made up of 15 amino acids. This chain's CDR3 is CASSYSGGSGNTIYF. For the CDR3, the DNA is TGTGCCAGCAGTTACTCAGGGGGCTCTGGAAACACCATATATTTT.

This clonotype was seen ten or more times. The rearrangement joins TRBV7-2 to TRBJ1-2; unclear D gene. This CDR3 has 15 residues. V lost 5 bases, J lost 0 bases, and 13 bases lay in between. CDR1 and CDR2 (germline): SGHTA, FQGNSA. Here the CDR3 reads CASSPPVRSNYGYTF. The CDR3 region has the DNA TGTGCCAGCAGCCCCCCCGTGAGGTCTAACTATGGCTACACCTTC.

There are many counts of this clonotype. The chain combines TRBV30 with TRBJ1-5; D might be TRBD1 (5 bases). The V end was cut by 2 bases, the J end by 3 bases, with 14 bases between. The germline gives CDR1 GTSNPN, CDR2 SVGIG (reference sequence). This CDR3 is built from 15 residues. CDR3 residues: CAWSSGTVLNQPQHF. The CDR3 DNA is TGTGCCTGGAGTTCCGGGACGGTACTCAATCAGCCCCAGCATTTT.

This clonotype was seen ten or more times. V usage is TRBV27 and J usage is TRBJ2-3; D gene unclear. Germline V gene sequence: CDR1 MNHEY, CDR2 SMNVEV (reference sequence). The CDR3 extends over 15 amino acids. Deletions cut 3 bases from V and 0 bases from J, with 10 bases between. The CDR3 protein is CASSFGPESTDTQYF. The CDR3 nucleotides read TGTGCCAGCAGTTTTGGCCCGGAAAGCACAGATACGCAGTATTTT.

The table lists this clonotype with many counts. The rearrangement uses TRBV20-1 and TRBJ2-5; the D gene is possibly TRBD2 (6 bases). CDR3 size: 14 residues. V was cut by 1 base and J by 2 bases, with 11 bases left in between. Germline V lookup: CDR1 DFQATT, CDR2 SNEGSKA (reference sequence). As DNA, the CDR3 is TGCAGTGCTAGAGTGGCTAGCGTTCAAGAGACCCAGTACTTC. As protein: CSARVASVQETQYF.

In its sample, this clonotype was seen many times. CDR3 DNA: TGTGCCAGCAGGGGACAGGGAATCTCACCCCTCCACTTT. This encodes CASRGQGISPLHF. V and J are TRBV28 and TRBJ1-6; TRBD1 matches at 9 bases. Germline values: CDR1 MDHEN, CDR2 SYDVKM. J lost 10 bases, V lost 6 bases, and 4 bases had no gene match. This CDR3 region has 13 residues.

This clonotype was counted at least ten times. The chain has TRBV6-1 and TRBJ1-2; D is perhaps TRBD1 (6 bases). The germline V and J ends were trimmed by 4 bases and 2 bases, with 14 bases remaining between them. Looked up from germline, CDR1 is MNHNS and CDR2 is SASEGT. There are 15 residues in the CDR3. CDR3 amino acids: CASSVGQSPNYGYTF. DNA of the CDR3: TGTGCCAGCAGTGTAGGACAGAGCCCAAACTATGGCTACACCTTC.

This clonotype was counted many times. The chain combines TRBV6-6 with TRBJ2-1, with 8 bases identical to TRBD2. The CDR3 contains 15 residues. V trimming: 0 bases; J trimming: 2 bases; junction bases outside the gene matches: 0. Germline V gene data show CDR1 as MNHNY and CDR2 as SVGAGI (reference sequence). The CDR3 loop is CASSYSSGTYNEQFF. The DNA of the CDR3 is TGTGCCAGCAGTTACTCTAGCGGGACCTACAATGAGCAGTTCTTC.

The V gene is TRBV18, the J gene TRBJ1-2; the match to TRBD1 covers 7 bases. The V and J ends lost 1 base and 4 bases, in that order; junction bases with no gene match: 3. Germline lookup yields CDR1 KGHSH and CDR2 LQKENI. This CDR3 comprises 14 residues. The CDR3 reads CASSPHGTVYGYTF. For the CDR3, the DNA is TGTGCCAGCTCACCACACGGGACAGTCTATGGCTACACCTTC.

This clonotype was recorded once. The chain has TRBV11-3 and TRBJ2-7; 15 bases line up with TRBD2. The CDR3 consists of 16 residues. V lost 5 bases, J lost 5 bases, and 7 bases stayed unmatched. Looked up from germline, CDR1 is SGHNT and CDR2 is YENEEA. The DNA for the CDR3 is TGTGCCAGCAGCCCAGCCGGGACTAGCGGGAGGAACGAGCAGTACTTC. It yields the protein CASSPAGTSGRNEQYF.

In its sample, this clonotype was seen many times. The chain is built from TRBV11-3 and TRBJ2-1; D is possibly TRBD1 or TRBD2 (5 bases each). Between the trimmed V and J ends, which lost 4 bases and 7 bases, there was a span of 11 bases. Germline lookup yields CDR1 SGHNT and CDR2 YENEEA. The CDR3 totals 13 residues. The CDR3, as DNA: TGTGCCAGCAGCTACGGGACGGATAATGAGCAGTTCTTC. It translates to CASSYGTDNEQFF.

CDR3 in DNA: TGTGCCAGCAGCAAAGGGGGGGGGTTGAGCTCCTACAATGAGCAGTTCTTC. This gives the protein CASSKGGGLSSYNEQFF. The J gene is TRBJ2-1, the V gene TRBV9; perhaps TRBD2 as D (7 bases). Trimming removed 4 bases at V and 0 bases at J, with 17 bases between. Per germline, CDR1 SGDLS and CDR2 YYNGEE. The CDR3 spans 17 residues. Using reference TRBV9 and TRBJ2-1 for the parts outside the CDR3, the full variable domain is DSGVTQTPKHLITATGQRVTLRCSPRSGDLSVYWYQQSLDQGLQFLIQYYNGEERAKGNILERFSAQQFPDLHSELNLSSLELGDSALYFCASSKGGGLSSYNEQFFGPGTRLTVL.